This is a list of T cell receptor beta chains from one sample in a study of T-cell reconstitution after alpha-beta-depleted transplantation in children. TCRdb processed the PCR reads anew with MiXCR; each CDR3 protein has one entry. The sample holds 480,000 or so distinct CDR3 sequences, approximately 10% seen once. This specimen was PBMCs, taken before TCRalphabeta/CD19-depleted stem cell transplant. The receptors here all came from a child between 2 and 9 years old with inherited bone marrow failure, due to receive a stem cell transplant. Both conserved end residues are part of each CDR3. D genes are given only for firm matches. Part of the rows lack a size; the others show once, few, many or a class for expanded clones.

abundance: -
v_gene: TRBV10-3
d_gene: -
len: 15
j_gene: TRBJ2-7
CDR3aa: CAISESEDTLYEQYF
CDR3nt: TGTGCCATCAGTGAGTCCGAGGACACCCTCTACGAGCAGTACTTC

abundance: -
v_gene: TRBV5-6
d_gene: -
len: 13
j_gene: TRBJ1-1
CDR3aa: CASSLGLRTEAFF
CDR3nt: TGTGCCAGCAGCTTGGGCCTTCGGACTGAAGCTTTCTTT

abundance: many
v_gene: TRBV7-2
d_gene: -
len: 14
j_gene: TRBJ1-1
CDR3aa: CASSQTGLVGEAFF
CDR3nt: TGTGCCAGCAGCCAAACAGGGCTTGTTGGTGAAGCTTTCTTT

abundance: -
v_gene: TRBV12-3/TRBV12-4
d_gene: -
len: 16
j_gene: TRBJ2-7
CDR3aa: CASSPPRVTGRYEHYF
CDR3nt: TGTGCCAGCAGTCCCCCCCGCGTGACAGGGAGGTACGAGCATTACTTC

abundance: many
v_gene: TRBV15
d_gene: -
len: 14
j_gene: TRBJ2-3
CDR3aa: CATSRTPSTDTQYF
CDR3nt: TGTGCCACCAGCAGGACCCCGAGCACAGATACGCAGTATTTT

abundance: few
v_gene: TRBV5-6
d_gene: -
len: 15
j_gene: TRBJ1-2
CDR3aa: CASSLSYRQIYGYTF
CDR3nt: TGTGCCAGCAGCTTGAGCTACCGCCAAATATATGGCTACACCTTC

abundance: many
v_gene: TRBV7-8
d_gene: TRBD2
len: 16
j_gene: TRBJ2-3
CDR3aa: CASSVGLAEITDTQYF
CDR3nt: TGTGCCAGCAGCGTGGGACTAGCGGAAATCACAGATACGCAGTATTTT

abundance: -
v_gene: TRBV24-1
d_gene: -
len: 14
j_gene: TRBJ1-2
CDR3aa: CATSGTPPNYGYTF
CDR3nt: TGTGCCACCTCCGGGACACCTCCTAACTATGGCTACACCTTC

abundance: many
v_gene: TRBV7-8
d_gene: TRBD2
len: 15
j_gene: TRBJ2-3
CDR3aa: CASSPGTSGTDTQYF
CDR3nt: TGTGCCAGCAGTCCCGGGACTAGCGGTACAGATACGCAGTATTTT

abundance: few
v_gene: TRBV18
d_gene: -
len: 17
j_gene: TRBJ2-7
CDR3aa: CASSPPLGASVAYEQYF
CDR3nt: TGTGCCAGCTCACCCCCTTTAGGGGCTAGCGTAGCCTACGAGCAGTACTTC

abundance: many
v_gene: TRBV20-1
d_gene: -
len: 15
j_gene: TRBJ2-1
CDR3aa: CSARGWGSVMNEQFF
CDR3nt: TGCAGTGCTAGGGGCTGGGGTAGCGTGATGAATGAGCAGTTCTTC

abundance: many
v_gene: TRBV20-1
d_gene: TRBD2
len: 19
j_gene: TRBJ2-7
CDR3aa: CSALGREGTSGRYHYEQYF
CDR3nt: TGCAGTGCATTGGGACGGGAGGGGACTAGCGGGAGGTACCACTACGAGCAGTACTTC

abundance: -
v_gene: TRBV12-3/TRBV12-4
d_gene: TRBD1
len: 18
j_gene: TRBJ2-7
CDR3aa: CASSLARGTGGPFHEEYF
CDR3nt: TGTGCCAGCAGTTTAGCGCGGGGGACAGGGGGCCCCTTTCACGAGGAGTACTTC

abundance: many
v_gene: TRBV11-2
d_gene: -
len: 18
j_gene: TRBJ2-7
CDR3aa: CASNGITGNRKNSYEQYF
CDR3nt: TGTGCCAGCAACGGGATCACAGGGAATAGAAAGAACTCCTACGAGCAGTACTTC

abundance: few
v_gene: TRBV5-1
d_gene: -
len: 15
j_gene: TRBJ2-5
CDR3aa: CASSLERTAQETQYF
CDR3nt: TGCGCCAGCAGCTTGGAGAGGACAGCACAAGAGACCCAGTACTTC

abundance: many
v_gene: TRBV7-2
d_gene: -
len: 13
j_gene: TRBJ2-7
CDR3aa: CASSGAGPYEQYF
CDR3nt: TGTGCCAGCAGCGGCGCGGGACCCTACGAGCAGTACTTC

abundance: many
v_gene: TRBV29-1
d_gene: -
len: 10
j_gene: TRBJ2-1
CDR3aa: CSVGGTEQFF
CDR3nt: TGCAGCGTTGGTGGGACCGAGCAGTTCTTC

abundance: many
v_gene: TRBV7-6
d_gene: -
len: 17
j_gene: TRBJ1-5
CDR3aa: CASSLAGGPYSNQPQHF
CDR3nt: TGTGCCAGCAGTCTTGCGGGGGGGCCCTATAGCAATCAGCCCCAGCATTTT

abundance: many
v_gene: TRBV7-2
d_gene: -
len: 14
j_gene: TRBJ2-2
CDR3aa: CASSLALAPGELFF
CDR3nt: TGTGCCAGCAGCTTAGCGCTAGCCCCCGGGGAGCTGTTTTTT

abundance: -
v_gene: TRBV4-3
d_gene: -
len: 16
j_gene: TRBJ1-4
CDR3aa: CASSQDPQGLFEKLFF
CDR3nt: TGCGCCAGCAGCCAAGACCCGCAGGGTTTGTTTGAAAAACTGTTTTTT

abundance: -
v_gene: TRBV7-6
d_gene: TRBD2
len: 15
j_gene: TRBJ2-7
CDR3aa: CASSHTSGVSYEQYF
CDR3nt: TGTGCCAGCAGTCATACTAGCGGGGTCTCCTACGAGCAGTACTTC

abundance: few
v_gene: TRBV5-6
d_gene: -
len: 15
j_gene: TRBJ1-5
CDR3aa: CASSFGAMSNQPQHF
CDR3nt: TGTGCCAGCAGCTTCGGGGCGATGAGCAATCAGCCCCAGCATTTT